The 19 T cell receptor beta chains in this list originate from one sample, sequenced in a study of cytomegalovirus exposure and HLA in healthy donors (dated by TCRdb to between 2016 and 2019). Preparation of the library involved the immunoSEQ multiplex PCR assay. The multiplex PCR relied on a mix of 60 forward primers for TCR Vbeta segments and 13 reverse primers for TCR Jbeta segments. TCRdb re-hosts the immuneACCESS table, in-frame sequences only. Its copies lack some clones; in the studies checked, an unresolved V gene accounts for under half of them, and the cause for the rest is not known. Present in this sample are over 95,000 clones, roughly 70% of which were seen just once. The top ten clonotypes cover around 4.3% of the sample. The specimen was PBMCs. Source of these receptors: a woman in her 40s in good health and CMV-seropositive.

The rearrangement uses TRBV5-1 and TRBJ1-2, with 9 bases identical to TRBD1. V was pared by 0 bases and J by 7 bases, with 4 bases of the junction left unmatched. The CDR3 runs to 14 residues. From germline, CDR1 is SGHRS and CDR2 YFSETQ. CDR3 bases: TGCGCCAGCAGCTTGGTACAGGGGGCGAGTGGCTACACCTTC. This gives the protein CASSLVQGASGYTF.

This clone occurred a few times. The chain has TRBV4-1 and TRBJ1-1, with no clear D. Germline-derived CDR1 and CDR2 are MGHRA and YSYEKL. The CDR3 is 14 residues long. V lost 0 bases to trimming and J lost 1 base, with 6 bases between them. The CDR3 loop is CASSQERRNTEAFF. The CDR3 region has the DNA TGCGCCAGCAGCCAAGAAAGGAGGAACACTGAAGCTTTCTTT.

CDR3 loop: CASSYQGSYNEQFF. CDR3 DNA: TGTGCCAGCAGTTACCAGGGCTCCTACAATGAGCAGTTCTTC. The V gene is TRBV6-5, the J gene TRBJ2-1, with D tentatively TRBD1 (5 bases). Germline lookup yields CDR1 MNHEY and CDR2 SVGAGI. The length of the CDR3 is 14 residues. With 2 bases removed from V and 0 bases from J, the gap between germline ends came to 5 bases.

The CDR3 region is CASSPLHGNTEAFF. CDR3 DNA sequence: TGTGCCAGCAGCCCCTTACATGGGAACACTGAAGCTTTCTTT. The chain has TRBV4-2 and TRBJ1-1, with no clear D. There are 14 residues in the CDR3. Trimming took 4 bases from V and 1 from J, leaving 10 bases between them. From germline, CDR1 is LGHNA and CDR2 YNFKEQ.

This CDR3 reads CAWSGSNSNQPQHF. The CDR3 DNA is TGTGCCTGGAGTGGGAGTAATAGCAATCAGCCCCAGCATTTT. The rearrangement joins TRBV30 to TRBJ1-5; unclear D gene. Between the trimmed V and J ends, which lost 1 base and 0 bases, there was a span of 7 bases. Germline values: CDR1 GTSNPN, CDR2 SVGIG (reference sequence). This CDR3 spans 14 amino acids.

The V call is TRBV6-1, the J call TRBJ2-7; 10 bases line up with TRBD1. From germline, CDR1 is MNHNS and CDR2 SASEGT. The ends lost 2 bases at V and 3 bases at J; junction bases unmatched: 1. CDR3 length: 14 residues. The CDR3 region is CASSERTGGYEQYF. CDR3 bases: TGTGCCAGCAGTGAAAGGACAGGGGGCTACGAGCAGTACTTC.

The chain has TRBV7-9 and TRBJ2-7; D call uncertain. Looked up from germline, CDR1 is SEHNR and CDR2 is FQNEAQ (reference sequence). V was trimmed by 3 bases and J by 2 bases, leaving 14 bases between them. This CDR3 spans 15 amino acids. CDR3 region: CASSLVVGQAYEQYF. Written as DNA, the CDR3 is TGTGCCAGCAGCTTGGTCGTCGGCCAGGCCTACGAGCAGTACTTC.

The rearrangement joins TRBV2 to TRBJ2-2; 8 nucleotides match TRBD1. Germline CDR1 and CDR2: SNHLY and FYNNEI. The CDR3 has 14 residues. V was clipped by 4 bases and J by 6 bases; unmatched bases: 4. CDR3 in DNA: TGTGCCAGCAGTGTGTTACAGGGGGCCGGGGAGCTGTTTTTT. Residues: CASSVLQGAGELFF.

The chain couples TRBV19 to TRBJ2-7; 9 nucleotides line up with TRBD2. V shed 7 bases, J shed 5 bases, and the junction held 12 bases outside the gene matches. The CDR3 spans 15 residues. Germline V CDR1 and CDR2: LNHDA, SQIVND (reference sequence). The CDR3 bases are TGTGCCAGTACTGAGGGGGCTAGCGGGGCTAACGAGCAGTACTTC. This encodes CASTEGASGANEQYF.

This clone was seen only a few times. The junction departs from germline at one end; a sequencing error may be responsible. The CDR3 sequence is CSSSLEYGTGGPNEQFF. The CDR3 bases are TGTTCCAGCAGCTTAGAGTATGGGACAGGGGGTCCCAATGAGCAGTTCTTC. The V and J genes are TRBV7-9 and TRBJ2-1, with 11 bases that match TRBD1. CDR3 length equals 17 residues. Looked up from germline, CDR1 is SEHNR and CDR2 is FQNEAQ (reference sequence).

CDR3: CASSEGGAGELFF. CDR3 nucleotide sequence: TGTGCCAGCAGTGAGGGAGGGGCCGGGGAGCTGTTTTTT. The rearrangement uses TRBV25-1 and TRBJ2-2, with 7 positions matching TRBD2. The ends lost 3 bases at V and 6 bases at J; junction bases unmatched: 1. The CDR3 totals 13 residues. CDR1 and CDR2 (germline): MGHDK, SYGVNS.

This rearrangement joins TRBV18 to TRBJ1-1, with 7 nucleotides matching TRBD1. Trimming removed 3 bases from V and 6 bases from J; junction bases left unmatched: 7. Germline values: CDR1 KGHSH, CDR2 LQKENI. The CDR3 sequence is 14 residues long. CDR3 nucleotides: TGTGCCAGCTCACCCACAGGGGTATTGGCTGAAGCTTTCTTT. Translating gives CASSPTGVLAEAFF.

The CDR3 nucleotides read TGTGCCTGGAGTGCCTCACGACAGAACTCTGGGGCCAACGTCCTGACTTTC. It yields the protein CAWSASRQNSGANVLTF. The chain couples TRBV30 to TRBJ2-6, with D possibly TRBD1 on 5 matching bases. The V end was cut by 1 base, the J end by 0 bases, with 13 bases between. Germline V gives CDR1 GTSNPN, CDR2 SVGIG (reference sequence). This CDR3 contains 17 residues.

The chain has TRBV15 and TRBJ1-3, with D tentatively TRBD1 (5 bases). Trimming removed 9 bases from V and 4 bases from J, with 13 bases in between. This CDR3 has 13 amino acids. The V gene's germline CDR1 is LNHNV and CDR2 YYDKDF (reference sequence). The CDR3 loop reads CATSQYRGNTIYF. In DNA form, the CDR3 reads TGTGCCACTTCTCAATACAGGGGAAACACCATATATTTT. The entire variable domain, with the rest obtained from reference TRBV15 and TRBJ1-3, is as follows: DAMVIQNPRYQVTQFGKPVTLSCSQTLNHNVMYWYQQKSSQAPKLLFHYYDKDFNNEADTPDNFQSRRPNTSFCFLDIRSPGLGDTAMYLCATSQYRGNTIYFGEGSWLTVV.

This chain uses TRBV11-3 with TRBJ2-3, with no clear D. V was clipped by 2 bases and J by 8 bases, with 11 bases between them. CDR1 and CDR2 (germline): SGHNT, YENEEA. This CDR3 comprises 13 residues. CDR3 bases: TGTGCCAGCAGCTTAACCCCTAACCCTACGCAGTATTTT. It is translated as CASSLTPNPTQYF.

This clone was seen more than once but under ten times. The chain employs TRBV2 and TRBJ2-7, with TRBD1 identical over 7 bases. CDR1 SNHLY and CDR2 FYNNEI come from the germline V gene. The CDR3 is 13 amino acids. After removal of 6 bases from V and 3 bases from J, the junction contained 5 bases not matched to a gene. The DNA of the CDR3 is TGTGCCAGCAGGGACCCAGGGGGCTACGAGCAGTACTTC. This encodes CASRDPGGYEQYF.

The J gene is TRBJ2-3, the V gene TRBV5-8; D not resolved. Looked up from germline, CDR1 is SGHTS and CDR2 is YDEGEE. Trimming took off 0 bases at V and 2 bases at J, with 13 bases between the two ends. This CDR3 is built from 16 residues. CDR3 in DNA: TGTGCCAGCAGCTTGGGGCGGTCCTCCTACACAGATACGCAGTATTTT. Translation gives CASSLGRSSYTDTQYF.

The rearrangement joins TRBV6-1 to TRBJ2-7; 8 nucleotides match TRBD1. The germline V gene encodes CDR1 MNHNS and CDR2 SASEGT. This CDR3 has 14 residues. Trimming removed 6 bases from V and 3 bases from J; junction bases left unmatched: 7. The chain's CDR3 is CASRARDRRYEQYF. In nucleotides, the CDR3 is TGTGCCAGCAGAGCCAGGGACAGGCGCTACGAGCAGTACTTC.

The chain combines TRBV5-6 with TRBJ2-2; D unclear. The V and J ends lost 0 bases and 0 bases respectively, with 3 bases between them. Germline V gene data show CDR1 as SGHDT and CDR2 as YYEEEE. This CDR3 region has 14 residues. CDR3 DNA sequence: TGTGCCAGCAGCTTGGACACGAACACCGGGGAGCTGTTTTTT. Its protein product is CASSLDTNTGELFF.